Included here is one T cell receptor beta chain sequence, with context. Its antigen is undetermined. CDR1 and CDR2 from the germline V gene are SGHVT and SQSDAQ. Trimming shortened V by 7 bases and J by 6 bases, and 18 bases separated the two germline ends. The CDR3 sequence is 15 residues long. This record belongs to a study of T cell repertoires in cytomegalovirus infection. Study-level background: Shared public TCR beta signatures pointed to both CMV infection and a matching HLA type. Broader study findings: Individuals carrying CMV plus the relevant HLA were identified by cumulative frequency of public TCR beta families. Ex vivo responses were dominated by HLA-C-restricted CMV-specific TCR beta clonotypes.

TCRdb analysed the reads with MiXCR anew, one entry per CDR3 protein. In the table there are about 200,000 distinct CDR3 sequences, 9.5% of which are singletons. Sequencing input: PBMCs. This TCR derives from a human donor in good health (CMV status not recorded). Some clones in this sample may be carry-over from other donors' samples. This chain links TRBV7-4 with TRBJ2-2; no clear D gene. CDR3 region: CASTSHSTPPGELFF. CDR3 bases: TGTGCCAGCACTTCCCACTCGACCCCGCCCGGGGAGCTGTTTTTT.